The rows below give T cell receptor beta chains drawn from one sample of a study of blood T cell repertoires in COVID-19. Sequencing was performed with immunoSEQ multiplex PCR; in TCRdb, only in-frame clones are kept and a portion is missing. The sample has 95,000 to 110,000 clones; over 65% are singletons. Sequenced: peripheral blood. The receptors originated from a man in his 60s with acute or convalescent COVID-19. Each CDR3 is given with its conserved first and last residue.

>TRBV5-1|13
CASREGVEQPQHF
>TRBV24-1|13
CATSDPLSYEQYF
>TRBV9|13
CASSVAVDSPLHF
>TRBV12-3/TRBV12-4|13
CASRRHSQETQYF
>TRBV2|12
CASSSTGGRLYF
>TRBV7-9|13
CASRTGFDTEAFF
>TRBV27|14
CASSLFNRGYEQFF
>TRBV15|17
CATSRDSPGPGGTEAFF
>TRBV3-1/TRBV3-2|13
CASSQVLGAEAFF
>TRBV28|15
CASSLVADVTDTQYF
>TRBV28|13
CASSLDSYNEQFF
>TRBV19|14
CASSIGAGDQPQHF
>TRBV6-5|14
CASRNYRNSYEQYF
>TRBV24-1|15
CATSDTSGSINEQFF
>TRBV27|12
CASSYLSGEQYF
>TRBV6-6|11
CASLSGRAQFF
>TRBV19|13
CASSTYSTGELFF
>TRBV5-1|13
CASSPTQSGELFF
>TRBV6-5|13
CASSYSIRYEQYF
>TRBV5-1|13
CASSLAGSDTQYF
>TRBV27|16
CASSSQNRGKNSPLHF
>TRBV29-1|15
CSVARAGGTTDTQYF
>TRBV6-5|13
CASTLGGYDEQFF